These T cell receptor beta chains were read from a single sample in a study of cytomegalovirus exposure and HLA in healthy donors. Some clones are missing from TCRdb's copy, which holds only in-frame ones; the method was immunoSEQ multiplex PCR. The table includes 150,000 to 180,000 clones, about four fifths detected once. The sample consisted of PBMCs. These receptors were taken from a man between 25 and 39 years old in good health and CMV-seropositive. The CDR3 runs from the conserved cysteine through the conserved F or W. Part of the rows lack a size; the others show once, few, many or a class for expanded clones.

- | TRBJ2-2 | TRBV5-8 | 13 | CASSFGRSGELFF
once | TRBJ2-4 | TRBV5-8 | 16 | CASFPRAGEGKNIQYF
- | TRBJ2-7 | TRBV30 | 14 | CAWKMRTGQYEQYF
- | TRBJ2-1 | TRBV27 | 15 | CASSPVAGVYNEQFF
- | TRBJ2-1 | TRBV9 | 14 | CASSGGGPVNEQFF
once | TRBJ2-3 | TRBV4-1 | 18 | CASSQDGPGGLSGDTQYF
- | TRBJ1-2 | TRBV10-3 | 15 | CAITGTGGFSYGYTF
- | TRBJ2-7 | TRBV13 | 15 | CASSSGGYLTYEQYF
- | TRBJ1-2 | TRBV10-3 | 14 | CAISDGAENYGYTF
- | TRBJ1-4 | TRBV2 | 11 | CASRGVEKLFF
- | TRBJ2-7 | TRBV4-3 | 13 | CASSQSLVYEQYF
- | TRBJ1-5 | TRBV27 | 13 | CASSFRGPRPQHF
- | TRBJ2-2 | TRBV5-1 | 14 | CASSLEGVKVELFF
- | TRBJ2-3 | TRBV7-2 | 16 | CASSLTGQRVTDTQYF
- | TRBJ1-1 | TRBV9 | 14 | CASSVDTGGAGAFF
- | TRBJ1-2 | TRBV27 | 15 | CASSLRGEIDYGYTF
few | TRBJ1-3 | TRBV5-5 | 15 | CASSLQGASGNTIYF
- | TRBJ1-2 | TRBV5-1 | 14 | CASSGQGGDYGYTF
few | TRBJ2-1 | TRBV28 | 14 | CASTRQSSYNEQFF
- | TRBJ2-5 | TRBV11-2 | 13 | CASSFGLQETQYF
once | TRBJ2-5 | TRBV12-5 | 13 | CASGVGVGETQYF
- | TRBJ2-5 | TRBV6-1 | 12 | CASSAYRETQYF
- | TRBJ2-3 | TRBV5-4 | 14 | CASSPGGGTDTQYF
- | TRBJ1-5 | TRBV30 | 14 | CAWSPGQGNQPQHF
- | TRBJ1-1 | TRBV5-1 | 13 | CASSTEQGNEAFF
- | TRBJ1-1 | TRBV7-2 | 14 | CASSFLQGNTEAFF
- | TRBJ2-1 | TRBV5-4 | 15 | CASSRGQVQPNEQFF
once | TRBJ1-1 | TRBV27 | 11 | CASLSLTEAFF
- | TRBJ2-5 | TRBV6-5 | 15 | CASSYLGHPGETQYF
- | TRBJ2-3 | TRBV10-1 | 18 | CASSEFGTSGRRTDTQYF
- | TRBJ1-4 | TRBV6-1 | 14 | CASSEDPGRGKLFF
- | TRBJ1-6 | TRBV6-1 | 13 | CASSELRNSPLHF
- | TRBJ2-4 | TRBV27 | 15 | CASSFDRGLTNIQYF